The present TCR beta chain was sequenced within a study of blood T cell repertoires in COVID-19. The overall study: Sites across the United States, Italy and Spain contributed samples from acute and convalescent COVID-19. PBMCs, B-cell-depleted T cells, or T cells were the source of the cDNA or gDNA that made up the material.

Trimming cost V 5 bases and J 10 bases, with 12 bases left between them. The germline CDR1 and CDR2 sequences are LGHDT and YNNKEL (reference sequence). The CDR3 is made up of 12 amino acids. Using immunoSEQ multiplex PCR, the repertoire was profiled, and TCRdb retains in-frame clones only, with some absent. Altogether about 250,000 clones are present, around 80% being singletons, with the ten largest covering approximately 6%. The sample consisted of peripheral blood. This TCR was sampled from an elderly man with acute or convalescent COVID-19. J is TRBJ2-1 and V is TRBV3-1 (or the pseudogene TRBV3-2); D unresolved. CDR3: CASSSHYDEQFF. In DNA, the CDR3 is TGTGCCAGCAGCTCCCACTATGACGAGCAGTTCTTC.